The 25 T cell receptor beta chains given below trace back to one sample, sequenced in a study of blood T cells in healthy people across ages. With a J-beta primer mix and a sample-barcoded 5' primer, a second PCR ran about 7 to 11 cycles. TCRdb passed the 5' RACE reads through MiXCR, listing each CDR3 protein once. The repertoire holds around 790,000 distinct CDR3 sequences, with around 42% as singletons. Sequencing used blood. All receptors come from a man aged 55 to 69 in good health.

The rearrangement uses TRBV7-9 and TRBJ1-2, with 7 nucleotides matching TRBD1. V trimming: 5 bases; J trimming: 4 bases; junction bases outside the gene matches: 7. This CDR3 region has 14 residues. Germline CDR1 is SEHNR and CDR2 is FQNEAQ (reference sequence). CDR3 in DNA: TGTGCCAGCAGCCCCCGGGACAGTCTCTATGGCTACACCTTC. Its protein product is CASSPRDSLYGYTF.

This rearrangement joins TRBV24-1 to TRBJ2-3; D is possibly TRBD1 (6 bases). Per germline, CDR1 KGHDR and CDR2 SFDVKD. V lost 3 bases and J lost 2, with 11 bases in between. This CDR3 region has 15 residues. The DNA of the CDR3 is TGTGCCACCAGTGATCCAGGGGATTCCACAGATACGCAGTATTTT. Its translation is CATSDPGDSTDTQYF.

V and J are TRBV6-5 and TRBJ1-2; 7 nucleotides line up with TRBD1. The CDR3 sequence is 12 residues long. CDR1 is MNHEY and CDR2 is SVGAGI in the germline V gene. V was pared by 4 bases and J by 7 bases, with 3 bases of the junction left unmatched. The CDR3: CASSSTGTGYTF. Here the CDR3 DNA reads TGTGCCAGCAGTTCGACAGGGACTGGCTACACCTTC.

This clonotype came up a few times. V gene TRBV2 combines with J gene TRBJ2-1; 10 bases line up with TRBD2. The CDR3 sequence is 15 residues long. V lost 5 bases and J lost 7; bases outside the gene matches: 8. CDR1 is SNHLY, CDR2 FYNNEI, per germline. The CDR3 DNA is TGTGCCAGCAGTTTCGCTAGCGGGGGTAGTAATGAGCAGTTCTTC. The encoded protein is CASSFASGGSNEQFF.

This clonotype was detected many times. The chain recombines TRBV14 with TRBJ2-7; no definite D call. CDR1 and CDR2 (germline): SGHDN, FVKESK. The V end was cut by 1 base, the J end by 5 bases, with 9 bases between. CDR3 length equals 13 residues. The CDR3: CASSQAPAHEQYF. The CDR3, as DNA: TGTGCCAGCAGCCAAGCCCCGGCGCACGAGCAGTACTTC.

The chain links TRBV20-1 to TRBJ2-7; D not resolved. The CDR3 covers 12 residues. Germline V CDR1 and CDR2: DFQATT, SNEGSKA (reference sequence). V was cut by 4 bases and J by 2 bases, with 9 bases left in between. This chain's CDR3 is CSANGRTYEQYF. The CDR3 coding sequence is TGCAGTGCTAACGGGCGGACCTACGAGCAGTACTTC.

This chain uses TRBV12-3 or TRBV12-4 with TRBJ2-7, with 10 bases fitting TRBD1. With 5 bases clipped from V and 5 bases from J, the junction kept 9 bases outside the gene matches. The CDR3 covers 15 residues. CDR3 bases: TGTGCCAGCAGTGTGGCCGGGACAGGGGTCCACGAGCAGTACTTC. Its protein product is CASSVAGTGVHEQYF.

This clonotype has just a few counts. The CDR3, as DNA: TGTGCCAGCAGCCAAGATATGGACGCATGGAACACTGAAGCTTTCTTT. Its translation: CASSQDMDAWNTEAFF. The chain combines TRBV3-1 with TRBJ1-1; no clear D. Trimming pared 0 bases from V and 1 base from J, leaving 12 bases between. The CDR3 has 16 residues. Germline lookup yields CDR1 LGHDT and CDR2 YNNKEL (reference sequence).

The CDR3 protein is CASSLRATSPGELFF. As DNA, the CDR3 is TGTGCCAGCAGTTTACGGGCGACTAGTCCCGGGGAGCTGTTTTTT. This chain uses TRBV27 with TRBJ2-2; tentatively, D is TRBD2 (6 bases). The germline CDR1 and CDR2 sequences are MNHEY and SMNVEV (reference sequence). Trimming removed 2 bases from V and 6 bases from J, with 13 bases in between. The CDR3 contains 15 residues.

V and J are TRBV27 and TRBJ2-7; D gene ambiguous. This CDR3 has 15 amino acids. V gave up 6 bases and J gave up 6 bases, with 21 bases separating them. CDR1 and CDR2 (germline): MNHEY, SMNVEV (reference sequence). The CDR3 sequence: CASSPMAGHSIEQYF. CDR3 bases: TGTGCCAGCAGCCCTATGGCCGGGCATTCGATCGAGCAGTACTTC.

This clonotype was detected only once. V gene TRBV3-1 combines with J gene TRBJ2-1; the D is unclear. Germline V gene lookup returns CDR1 LGHDT and CDR2 YNNKEL (reference sequence). CDR3 length: 13 residues. V was pared by 2 bases and J by 10 bases, with 12 bases between. CDR3: CASSQRPAWEQFF. In DNA form, the CDR3 reads TGTGCCAGCAGCCAACGTCCCGCTTGGGAGCAGTTCTTC.

This clonotype occurred a few times. The chain couples TRBV4-1 to TRBJ2-3, with 8 bases identical to TRBD2. V dropped 0 bases and J dropped 8; count of bases not matched to a gene: 16. The CDR3 runs to 18 residues. CDR1 and CDR2 from the germline V gene are MGHRA and YSYEKL. This CDR3 is CASSQEGRGADPRATQYF. In DNA, the CDR3 is TGCGCCAGCAGCCAAGAAGGGCGGGGGGCCGACCCACGGGCTACGCAGTATTTT.

There are a few counts of this clonotype. This chain joins TRBV14 and TRBJ2-7, with 9 bases aligning to TRBD2. The CDR3 has 15 amino acids. The trim removed 4 bases at V and 3 bases at J, leaving 7 bases unmatched. Germline V gives CDR1 SGHDN, CDR2 FVKESK. CDR3 protein: CASSRPLAGVYEQYF. The DNA of the CDR3 is TGTGCCAGCAGCCGGCCTTTAGCGGGGGTCTACGAGCAGTACTTC.

Concerning this clonotype itself: The junction does not match germline at one end; this may be a read error. The rearrangement links TRBV10-2 to TRBJ1-6; D ambiguous. This CDR3 comprises 17 residues. Per germline, CDR1 WSHSY and CDR2 SAAADI. The CDR3 coding sequence is TGCGACAGCCGAGAGCCTTCTGGTAGCTCCTATAATTCACCCCTCCACTTT. This encodes CDSREPSGSSYNSPLHF.

Concerning this clonotype itself: Relative to the germline gene, one junction end is altered; a read error may explain this. The V and J genes are TRBV6-2 or TRBV6-3 and TRBJ2-7; D remains unclear. Germline CDR1 is MNHEY and CDR2 is SVGEGT. The CDR3 has 11 amino acids. CDR3 nucleotide sequence: TGCGCCAGCCGGCTGAATTACGAGCAGTACTTC. Protein product: CASRLNYEQYF.

As concerns this clonotype: The junction departs from germline at one end; a sequencing error may be responsible. V gene TRBV6-2 or TRBV6-3 combines with J gene TRBJ2-7; D is unresolved. Germline assignment: CDR1 MNHEY and CDR2 SVGEGT. CDR3 size: 13 residues. The chain's CDR3 is CACSSTSSYEQYF. The CDR3, as DNA: TGTGCCTGCAGCTCGACATCCTCCTACGAGCAGTACTTC.

This clonotype has just one count. Compared with germline, one end of the junction differs, possibly owing to a read error. The CDR3 DNA reads as TGTGCCACCAGCAGAGGAATGGCCGAAGGCGAGCGGTACTTC. Residues: CATSRGMAEGERYF. The V gene is TRBV15, the J gene TRBJ2-7, with no clear D. Per the germline V gene, CDR1 is LNHNV and CDR2 is YYDKDF (reference sequence). The CDR3 is 14 amino acids.

The sample holds a few counts of this clonotype. The chain carries TRBV6-5 and TRBJ2-5; 8 bases are a match to TRBD2. CDR1 is MNHEY, CDR2 SVGAGI, per germline. V lost 9 bases and J lost 5; bases outside the gene matches: 8. This CDR3 is built from 13 residues. DNA of the CDR3: TGTGCCAGTAGTAGCGGGGAGGGGGAGACCCAGTACTTC. This gives the protein CASSSGEGETQYF.

The chain links TRBV10-3 to TRBJ1-1; D remains ambiguous. From germline, CDR1 is ENHRY and CDR2 SYGVKD. With 6 bases removed from V and 0 bases from J, the gap between germline ends came to 5 bases. This CDR3 contains 12 residues. The CDR3 sequence: CAISQLNTEAFF. CDR3 DNA: TGTGCCATCAGCCAACTGAACACTGAAGCTTTCTTT.

For this clonotype: This could be a read error, since a much larger clone is one nucleotide away. The V gene is TRBV5-6, the J gene TRBJ2-7; weak D call: TRBD2 (6 bases). V gave up 1 base and J gave up 6 bases, with 14 bases separating them. The CDR3 runs 14 residues. Germline lookup yields CDR1 SGHDT and CDR2 YYEEEE. The CDR3 DNA reads as TGTGCCAGCAGCTTGCCGGGACTGATGGGCGAGCAGTACTTC. Translated, it gives CASSLPGLMGEQYF.

This clonotype has a handful of counts. The V call is TRBV4-3, the J call TRBJ2-7, with D unresolved. Looked up from germline, CDR1 is LGHNA and CDR2 is YSLEER. Trimming shortened V by 2 bases and J by 3 bases, and 11 bases separated the two germline ends. CDR3 length: 14 amino acids. The CDR3: CASSQWVTDYEQYF. In DNA, the CDR3 is TGCGCCAGCAGCCAATGGGTCACGGACTACGAGCAGTACTTC.

The chain carries TRBV6-1 and TRBJ1-5, with a tentative D call TRBD1 (6 bases). V was cut by 6 bases and J by 0 bases, with 18 bases left in between. This CDR3 spans 17 amino acids. Germline lookup yields CDR1 MNHNS and CDR2 SASEGT. For the CDR3, the DNA is TGTGCCAGCAGACGAAGCGGAGGACAGCTTAGCAATCAGCCCCAGCATTTT. It yields the protein CASRRSGGQLSNQPQHF.

In its sample, this clonotype was seen a few times. The chain recombines TRBV6-2 or TRBV6-3 with TRBJ2-5, with D perhaps TRBD1 or TRBD2 (5 bases each). This CDR3 is built from 16 residues. CDR1 and CDR2 from the germline V gene are MNHEY and SVGEGT. V was pared by 6 bases and J by 5 bases, with 22 bases between. CDR3 in amino acids: CASSPLRGTLVETQYF. The CDR3 DNA reads as TGTGCCAGCAGCCCCCTGAGGGGAACCCTTGTTGAGACCCAGTACTTC.

This clonotype was seen more than once but under ten times. The chain has TRBV27 and TRBJ1-5, with D perhaps TRBD1 (6 bases). This CDR3 comprises 14 residues. Germline assignment: CDR1 MNHEY and CDR2 SMNVEV (reference sequence). Trimming left V 5 bases short and J 8 bases short, with 16 bases between. The CDR3 coding sequence is TGTGCCAGCAGTCCCCGGGACACTGAAGAGCCCCAGCATTTT. Its translation: CASSPRDTEEPQHF.

This clonotype occurred many times. The genes are TRBV6-2 or TRBV6-3 and TRBJ2-7; 9 bases match TRBD1. The J segment lost 2 bases and the V segment lost 1 base, leaving 3 bases of the junction unmatched. Germline-derived CDR1 and CDR2 are MNHEY and SVGEGT. The length of the CDR3 is 15 residues. The DNA of the CDR3 is TGTGCCAGCAGTTACTTACAGGGGGCAGCCTACGAGCAGTACTTC. It encodes CASSYLQGAAYEQYF.